This passage covers 21 T cell receptor beta chains from one sample sequenced in a study of cytotoxic CD8 clonotypes in ibrutinib-treated CLL. Sequencing used immunoSEQ multiplex PCR; TCRdb keeps in-frame clones, though not all of them. The sample lists over 200,000 clones, roughly 77% occurring once. This specimen consisted of PBMCs, obtained after 12 months of ibrutinib treatment. These receptors all come from a human donor with chronic lymphocytic leukemia.

The chain has TRBV2 and TRBJ2-1; D ambiguous. V gave up 2 bases and J gave up 9 bases, with 17 bases separating them. Germline values: CDR1 SNHLY, CDR2 FYNNEI. The CDR3 spans 15 residues. CDR3 sequence: CASSESSLPLVEQFF. The CDR3 nucleotides read TGTGCCAGCAGTGAATCCTCCCTTCCCCTCGTTGAGCAGTTCTTC.

The rearrangement joins TRBV6-6 to TRBJ2-3; D is uncertain. Per the germline V gene, CDR1 is MNHNY and CDR2 is SVGAGI (reference sequence). This CDR3 spans 14 amino acids. V lost 2 bases and J lost 1, with 7 bases in between. The CDR3 region has the DNA TGTGCCAGCAGTTACCAGGCCGGCACAGATACGCAGTATTTT. Translated: CASSYQAGTDTQYF.

CDR3 sequence: CASSFHTGVDATQYF. DNA of the CDR3: TGTGCCAGCAGCTTCCACACAGGGGTAGATGCTACGCAGTATTTT. The genes are TRBV11-2 and TRBJ2-3, with 7 nucleotides matching TRBD1. The CDR3 contains 15 residues. Unmatched junction bases numbered 11, after V lost 3 bases and J lost 8 bases. Germline V CDR1 and CDR2: SGHAT, FQNNGV.

This clone is a singleton in its sample. This chain joins TRBV28 and TRBJ1-4, with 11 positions matching TRBD1. V lost 8 bases to trimming and J lost 0 bases; unmatched junction nucleotides: 8. This CDR3 has 17 residues. Per germline, CDR1 MDHEN and CDR2 SYDVKM. In DNA, the CDR3 is TGTGCCAGCGATCGGACAGGGGGCTTTACAACTAATGAAAAACTGTTTTTT. This translates into CASDRTGGFTTNEKLFF. Drawing the rest from reference TRBV28 and TRBJ1-4, the complete variable domain is DVKVTQSSRYLVKRTGEKVFLECVQDMDHENMFWYRQDPGLGLRLIYFSYDVKMKEKGDIPEGYSVSREKKERFSLILESASTNQTSMYLCASDRTGGFTTNEKLFFGSGTQLSVL.

The V call is TRBV7-2, the J call TRBJ1-1; 8 bases match TRBD1. The V gene's germline CDR1 is SGHTA and CDR2 FQGNSA. This CDR3 is built from 15 residues. The V and J ends lost 7 bases and 0 bases, in that order; junction bases with no gene match: 7. The CDR3 DNA reads as TGTGCCAGCACCATGACAGGGGCCATGAACACTGAAGCTTTCTTT. It specifies CASTMTGAMNTEAFF.

Here the CDR3 reads CASRSTGTNSPLHF. CDR3 sequence (DNA): TGTGCCAGCAGGTCGACAGGGACGAATTCACCCCTCCACTTT. This chain uses TRBV5-4 with TRBJ1-6; the match to TRBD1 covers 7 bases. Germline V CDR1 and CDR2: SGHNT, YYREEE (reference sequence). There are 14 residues in the CDR3. J was trimmed by 7 bases and V by 5 bases; bases with no gene match: 6.

The chain combines TRBV12-2 with TRBJ2-2; the D call of TRBD2 is as the table states it, not checked on the DNA. TRBV12-2 is a pseudogene. There are 17 residues in the CDR3. CDR3 region: CASRLGAGGLASGELFF. CDR3 nucleotides: TGTGCAAGTCGCTTAGGTGCAGGGGGACTAGCGAGCGGGGAGCTGTTTTTT.

This clone appeared a single time. The chain is built from TRBV28 and TRBJ2-5, with 10 nucleotides matching TRBD1. The CDR3 consists of 14 residues. Per germline, CDR1 MDHEN and CDR2 SYDVKM. The J segment lost 2 bases and the V segment lost 8 bases, leaving 5 bases of the junction unmatched. CDR3 sequence (DNA): TGTGCCAGCTGTACGGGACAGGGGCAAGAGACCCAGTACTTC. It is translated as CASCTGQGQETQYF.

The rearrangement uses TRBV18 and TRBJ2-7, with TRBD2 matching 13 bases. This CDR3 comprises 16 residues. The J segment lost 2 bases and the V segment lost 5 bases, leaving 6 bases of the junction unmatched. Germline V gene data show CDR1 as KGHSH and CDR2 as LQKENI. The DNA of the CDR3 is TGTGCCAGCTCAGCTACCGGGACTAGCGGGACCTACGAGCAGTACTTC. This encodes CASSATGTSGTYEQYF.

The rearrangement links TRBV27 to TRBJ2-3; no clear D gene. The CDR3 has 15 amino acids. Trimming stripped 6 bases from V and 1 base from J, with 14 bases between. Germline V lookup: CDR1 MNHEY, CDR2 SMNVEV (reference sequence). CDR3 DNA sequence: TGTGCCAGCAGGCAGTCCTCCCCAGGCACAGATACGCAGTATTTT. Translating it yields CASRQSSPGTDTQYF.

This clone was detected only a few times. The V gene is TRBV15, the J gene TRBJ1-4, with 9 bases lining up with TRBD1. The junction had 2 bases not matched to a gene; V was cut back by 3 bases and J by 6 bases. This CDR3 has 14 residues. The germline V gene has CDR1 LNHNV and CDR2 YYDKDF (reference sequence). In DNA form, the CDR3 reads TGTGCCACCAGCAGCCGACAGGGGGATGAAAAACTGTTTTTT. Its translation is CATSSRQGDEKLFF.

The gene calls are TRBV7-2 and TRBJ1-6; no firm D call. This CDR3 comprises 12 residues. Germline lookup yields CDR1 SGHTA and CDR2 FQGNSA. V gave up 4 bases and J gave up 13 bases, with 11 bases separating them. The CDR3 loop is CASSYDDNPLHF. The CDR3 DNA follows: TGTGCCAGCAGCTACGACGACAACCCCCTCCACTTT.

This chain connects TRBV7-8 to TRBJ1-1; 7 bases match TRBD1. Trimming at V came to 0 bases and at J to 1 base, leaving 2 bases not matched to a gene. Germline CDR1 reads SGHVS; CDR2 reads FQNEAQ. The length of the CDR3 is 15 residues. The CDR3 nucleotides are TGTGCCAGCAGCTTAGCCTACAGGGGGAACACTGAAGCTTTCTTT. Encoded protein: CASSLAYRGNTEAFF.

This chain links TRBV6-5 with TRBJ1-1; maybe TRBD1 (6 bases). The V end was cut by 5 bases, the J end by 2 bases, with 15 bases between. Germline assignment: CDR1 MNHEY and CDR2 SVGAGI. The CDR3 extends over 15 amino acids. CDR3: CASSPYRAINTEAFF. CDR3 nucleotides: TGTGCCAGCAGTCCTTACAGGGCTATCAACACTGAAGCTTTCTTT.

This rearrangement joins TRBV30 to TRBJ2-7; 12 bases agree with TRBD1. Germline loops: CDR1 GTSNPN, CDR2 SVGIG (reference sequence). This CDR3 has 12 residues. V lost 8 bases to trimming and J lost 7 bases; unmatched junction nucleotides: 6. The CDR3 coding sequence is TGTGCCGGGGGACAGGGGGCACGGGAGCAGTACTTC. Translating gives CAGGQGAREQYF.

This rearrangement joins TRBV29-1 to TRBJ2-7, with 8 bases aligning to TRBD1. With 5 bases clipped from V and 0 bases from J, the junction kept 9 bases outside the gene matches. In germline, CDR1 is SQVTM, CDR2 ANQGSEA. The CDR3 extends over 15 amino acids. The CDR3 region has the DNA TGCAGCGTTTCGTTCGGGACAGGCAGCTCCTACGAGCAGTACTTC. This gives the protein CSVSFGTGSSYEQYF.

The V gene is TRBV5-8, the J gene TRBJ1-1; D not resolved. The germline V gene has CDR1 SGHTS and CDR2 YDEGEE. The CDR3 has 11 residues. Trimming stripped 0 bases from V and 6 bases from J, with 3 bases between. The CDR3 sequence is CASSLAPEAFF. CDR3 nucleotides: TGTGCCAGCAGCTTGGCCCCTGAAGCTTTCTTT.

The chain joins TRBV2 to TRBJ1-6; 7 bases are shared with TRBD1. This CDR3 contains 14 residues. Trimming took 6 bases from V and 9 from J; bases not matched to a gene: 8. The germline V gene encodes CDR1 SNHLY and CDR2 FYNNEI. Here the CDR3 reads CASSATGEASPLHF. The CDR3 nucleotides are TGTGCCAGCAGCGCCACAGGGGAAGCTTCACCCCTCCACTTT.

V usage is TRBV5-8 and J usage is TRBJ2-7, with a weak D call TRBD2 (5 bases). Germline-derived CDR1 and CDR2 are SGHTS and YDEGEE. This CDR3 is 13 amino acids long. Trimming pared 0 bases from V and 6 bases from J, leaving 10 bases between. The CDR3 loop reads CASSLGERGEQYF. DNA of the CDR3: TGTGCCAGCAGCTTGGGGGAACGGGGCGAGCAGTACTTC.

This clone has only a few counts. The rearrangement uses TRBV7-3 and TRBJ2-7, with TRBD1 matching over 8 bases. The V gene's germline CDR1 is SGHTA and CDR2 FQGTGA. The CDR3 has 15 residues. Germline trimming cut 7 bases from V and 0 bases from J; bases unmatched to any gene: 8. The CDR3: CASTPPGTGSYEQYF. As DNA, the CDR3 is TGTGCCAGCACCCCCCCTGGGACAGGCTCCTACGAGCAGTACTTC.

The J gene is TRBJ2-1, the V gene TRBV28; TRBD2 agrees at 10 bases. V lost 4 bases to trimming and J lost 8 bases; unmatched junction nucleotides: 8. Germline V lookup: CDR1 MDHEN, CDR2 SYDVKM. This CDR3 spans 15 amino acids. The DNA for the CDR3 is TGTGCCAGCAGTTCAAGCGGGGGGGCAAATCATGAGCAGTTCTTC. As protein: CASSSSGGANHEQFF.